The present TCR beta chain was sequenced within a study of identical twins. Deletions cut 3 bases from V and 1 base from J, with 12 bases between. The CDR3 extends over 14 amino acids. The V gene's germline CDR1 is DFQATT and CDR2 SNEGSKA (reference sequence). General observations from the study: Twin-shared out-of-frame alpha sequences showed excess low generation probability. Among monozygotic twins, out-of-frame TCR alpha sharing exceeded what models predicted.

About this clonotype itself: Its target is unknown.

The cDNA had a unique molecular identifier and a template-switch universal primer site. TCRdb re-analysed the 5' RACE reads in MiXCR, keeping a single row per CDR3 protein. The sample has approximately 630,000 distinct CDR3 sequences; about 7% are singletons. This sample also appeared in a second study, on yellow fever vaccine responses in identical twins.

Specimen: PBMCs. The chain joins TRBV20-1 to TRBJ1-1, with a weak D call TRBD1 (5 bases). The receptor's source is a woman aged 18-29 years in good health. The CDR3, as DNA: TGCAGTGCTAGCAGGGACCGCGGGAACACTGAAGCTTTCTTT. It yields the protein CSASRDRGNTEAFF.